A single sample gave rise to the 28 T cell receptor beta chains below, sequenced in a study of control samples from healthy donors and cancer patients (dated by TCRdb to between 2020 and 2021). Libraries came from the immunoSEQ multiplex PCR assay. TCRdb took this table from immuneACCESS and kept in-frame rearrangements with V and J called. Such tables lack part of the clones; where checked against another copy, unresolved V genes explain under half of the gap, and the rest is unexplained. The sample yields roughly 180,000 clones; 75% to 95% were counted once. In total, the top ten clones hold around 2% of the sample. What was sequenced was blood. The receptors derive from a woman in her thirties or forties in good health.

The rearrangement links TRBV5-1 to TRBJ2-7; 8 bases line up with TRBD1. Germline trimming cut 0 bases from V and 4 bases from J; bases unmatched to any gene: 6. CDR3 length: 15 amino acids. Germline lookup yields CDR1 SGHRS and CDR2 YFSETQ. The CDR3 nucleotides read TGCGCCAGCAGCTTGGAGGCAGGGGGCGAGTACGAGCAGTACTTC. Amino acids: CASSLEAGGEYEQYF.

This clone was seen once. The chain links TRBV19 to TRBJ2-7, with no clear D. This CDR3 contains 13 residues. The V and J ends lost 4 bases and 7 bases respectively, with 14 bases between them. Germline CDR1 LNHDA, CDR2 SQIVND (reference sequence). DNA of the CDR3: TGTGCCAGTAGTACCCTCACGGGCCGGGAGCAGTACTTC. Protein product: CASSTLTGREQYF.

The chain couples TRBV6-5 to TRBJ1-6, with TRBD1 matching 8 bases. Germline CDR1 MNHEY, CDR2 SVGAGI. The CDR3 is 15 residues long. V was clipped by 6 bases and J by 14 bases; unmatched bases: 15. The CDR3 is CASRSRDRPNQALHF. The DNA for the CDR3 is TGTGCCAGCAGAAGCCGGGACAGGCCCAATCAAGCCCTCCACTTT.

This chain connects TRBV7-6 to TRBJ1-2; TRBD1 agrees at 8 bases. The V gene's germline CDR1 is SGHVS and CDR2 FNYEAQ. The CDR3 has 13 amino acids. The V and J ends lost 7 bases and 4 bases, in that order; junction bases with no gene match: 5. DNA of the CDR3: TGTGCCAGCACCCAGGGGGCAGGCTATGGCTACACCTTC. This translates into CASTQGAGYGYTF.

This clone was detected once. The V and J genes are TRBV9 and TRBJ2-3; 11 bases map to TRBD2. This CDR3 has 16 amino acids. J lost 3 bases, V lost 5 bases, and 8 bases had no gene match. Germline V gene lookup returns CDR1 SGDLS and CDR2 YYNGEE. The CDR3 region has the DNA TGTGCCAGCAGTTCAAGCCTAGCGGGGGGAACAGATACGCAGTATTTT. It encodes CASSSSLAGGTDTQYF.

The rearrangement joins TRBV7-9 to TRBJ2-3; no clear D. CDR1 is SEHNR, CDR2 FQNEAQ, per germline (reference sequence). V gave up 2 bases and J gave up 6 bases, with 12 bases separating them. The CDR3 consists of 14 residues. The CDR3 nucleotides are TGTGCCAGCAGCTTAATCCTCCAAGGGGATACGCAGTATTTT. Protein: CASSLILQGDTQYF.

V and J are TRBV6-5 and TRBJ2-1; the match to TRBD1 covers 11 bases. The germline CDR1 and CDR2 sequences are MNHEY and SVGAGI. With V trimmed by 10 bases and J by 7 bases, 12 bases remained unmatched. This CDR3 region has 15 residues. CDR3 sequence reads: CATQYSGTGGNEQFF. In nucleotides, the CDR3 is TGTGCCACTCAGTACTCCGGGACAGGGGGGAATGAGCAGTTCTTC.

This sequence joins TRBV10-3 and TRBJ2-7; a weak D match, TRBD1 (6 bases). CDR3 size: 13 residues. Germline CDR1 and CDR2: ENHRY and SYGVKD. V lost 8 bases to trimming and J lost 4 bases, with 15 bases between them. The CDR3 sequence: CAISLNREYEQYF. As DNA, the CDR3 is TGTGCCATCTCGCTGAACAGGGAGTACGAGCAGTACTTC.

The V and J genes are TRBV24-1 and TRBJ2-7, with D tentatively TRBD1 (8 bases). CDR3 size: 13 residues. Per the germline V gene, CDR1 is KGHDR and CDR2 is SFDVKD. With 9 bases removed from V and 5 bases from J, the gap between germline ends came to 16 bases. CDR3: CATGGGRGHEQYF. CDR3 nucleotides: TGTGCCACCGGGGGGGGCAGGGGGCACGAGCAGTACTTC.

The chain links TRBV5-4 to TRBJ2-3, with no clear D. The germline gives CDR1 SGHNT, CDR2 YYREEE (reference sequence). Trimming removed 5 bases from V and 3 bases from J, with 7 bases in between. This CDR3 has 12 residues. CDR3 bases: TGTGCCAGCAGGTGGGATACAGATACGCAGTATTTT. This translates into CASRWDTDTQYF.

The V call is TRBV19, the J call TRBJ2-7; TRBD1 matches 8 bases. CDR3 size: 14 residues. The V gene's germline CDR1 is LNHDA and CDR2 SQIVND (reference sequence). Losses at the gene ends were 2 bases for V and 5 bases for J; bases not matched to a gene: 5. In nucleotides, the CDR3 is TGTGCCAGTAGTATATTGGCAGGGGGCAACGAGCAGTACTTC. Translation: CASSILAGGNEQYF.

The V and J genes are TRBV19 and TRBJ2-1; TRBD1 might be the D (7 bases). There are 13 residues in the CDR3. The germline CDR1 and CDR2 sequences are LNHDA and SQIVND (reference sequence). Deletions cut 10 bases from V and 7 bases from J, with 17 bases between. CDR3 sequence (DNA): TGTGCCACCCTCGAACAGGGGAGGAATGAGCAGTTCTTC. This sequence encodes CATLEQGRNEQFF.

This chain connects TRBV7-9 to TRBJ1-2, with D possibly matching TRBD1 (6 bases). Germline V gene sequence: CDR1 SEHNR, CDR2 FQNEAQ (reference sequence). V lost 7 bases, J lost 6 bases, and 15 bases lay in between. CDR3 size: 13 residues. Here the CDR3 reads CASTPGGADGYTF. The CDR3 DNA sequence: TGTGCCAGCACCCCGGGGGGGGCCGATGGCTACACCTTC.

The chain couples TRBV2 to TRBJ2-3, with 9 bases fitting TRBD2. V shed 6 bases and J 0 bases; nucleotides not matched to a gene: 10. Germline CDR1 and CDR2: SNHLY and FYNNEI. The CDR3 is 17 amino acids. The CDR3 spells CASSAPLAGLSTDTQYF. In DNA form, the CDR3 reads TGTGCCAGCAGCGCCCCGCTAGCGGGGCTCAGCACAGATACGCAGTATTTT.

V is TRBV20-1 and J is TRBJ2-5; 10 bases are shared with TRBD2. The CDR3 has 15 residues. CDR1 and CDR2 (germline): DFQATT, SNEGSKA (reference sequence). With 3 bases clipped from V and 5 bases from J, the junction kept 9 bases outside the gene matches. The CDR3 bases are TGCAGTGCTAGTGCCATAGCGGGGGGCACGGAGACCCAGTACTTC. Amino acid sequence: CSASAIAGGTETQYF.

The chain has TRBV28 and TRBJ2-1; perhaps D is TRBD1 or TRBD2 (5 bases each). In germline, CDR1 is MDHEN, CDR2 SYDVKM. Trimming took off 3 bases at V and 12 bases at J, with 9 bases between the two ends. The CDR3 contains 11 residues. CDR3 coding DNA: TGTGCCAGCAGTTTGGGGGTAGGGCAGTTCTTC. It yields the protein CASSLGVGQFF.

The chain uses TRBV12-5 and TRBJ1-5; D remains unclear. Germline lookup yields CDR1 LGHNT and CDR2 FRNRAP. Trimming took 3 bases from V and 9 from J, leaving 9 bases between them. This CDR3 has 12 residues. The CDR3 nucleotides are TGTGCTAGTGGTTTCCCCGAGGGGCCCCAGCATTTT. This encodes CASGFPEGPQHF.

The V call is TRBV27, the J call TRBJ1-2, with a possible D match to TRBD1 (5 bases). Germline CDR1 is MNHEY and CDR2 is SMNVEV (reference sequence). The CDR3 covers 12 residues. The V gene lost 5 bases and the J gene lost 8 bases, with 12 bases spanning the gap. The CDR3: CASSPKGTGYTF. CDR3 bases: TGTGCCAGCAGTCCCAAAGGGACCGGCTACACCTTC.

V is TRBV7-2 and J is TRBJ2-2; 7 bases match TRBD2. V shed 5 bases, J shed 6 bases, and the junction held 12 bases outside the gene matches. This CDR3 contains 16 residues. CDR1 SGHTA and CDR2 FQGNSA come from the germline V gene. The CDR3 nucleotides are TGTGCCAGCAGCCACAGCGGGGTGATGTTGCCCGGGGAGCTGTTTTTT. This gives the protein CASSHSGVMLPGELFF.

This clone was found a few times. V gene TRBV29-1 combines with J gene TRBJ1-6; D is uncertain. Germline lookup yields CDR1 SQVTM and CDR2 ANQGSEA. V gave up 5 bases and J gave up 8 bases, with 10 bases separating them. CDR3 length equals 12 residues. CDR3 nucleotide sequence: TGCAGCGTTTCAAACGCGGATTCACCCCTCCACTTT. Residues: CSVSNADSPLHF.

The chain uses TRBV7-9 and TRBJ1-2; D is uncertain. Germline V lookup: CDR1 SEHNR, CDR2 FQNEAQ (reference sequence). The CDR3 sequence is 12 residues long. V was clipped by 4 bases and J by 7 bases, with 10 bases between them. The CDR3 here is CASSYAGGGYTF. Here the CDR3 DNA reads TGTGCCAGCAGCTACGCAGGTGGTGGCTACACCTTC.

This chain connects TRBV15 to TRBJ2-3, with D possibly matching TRBD2 (6 bases). V shed 1 base and J shed 4 bases, with 18 bases lying between them. The germline gives CDR1 LNHNV, CDR2 YYDKDF (reference sequence). CDR3 length: 17 residues. DNA of the CDR3: TGTGCCACCAGCAGAGGATTCGGTGGAGGGGCGGCAGATACGCAGTATTTT. The encoded protein is CATSRGFGGGAADTQYF.

This chain connects TRBV25-1 to TRBJ2-7; D not resolved. Looked up from germline, CDR1 is MGHDK and CDR2 is SYGVNS. There are 16 residues in the CDR3. V lost 2 bases, J lost 4 bases, and 18 bases lay in between. The CDR3, as DNA: TGTGCCAGCAGTGAAACTCGGAGACTCGTAAGTTACGAGCAGTACTTC. Amino acid sequence: CASSETRRLVSYEQYF.

The chain carries TRBV2 and TRBJ2-2; the D is unclear. The germline V gene encodes CDR1 SNHLY and CDR2 FYNNEI. CDR3 length: 17 amino acids. Trimming took off 2 bases at V and 6 bases at J, with 19 bases between the two ends. The DNA for the CDR3 is TGTGCCAGCAGTGAATTCAGGCAAGAGACTTCGGCCGGGGAGCTGTTTTTT. Translating gives CASSEFRQETSAGELFF.

This CDR3 reads CASSDRWEAFF. The CDR3 nucleotides are TGTGCCAGCAGTGACCGGTGGGAAGCTTTCTTT. The genes are TRBV6-1 and TRBJ1-1, with D unclear. Germline-derived CDR1 and CDR2 are MNHNS and SASEGT. CDR3 length equals 11 residues. V lost 3 bases, J lost 8 bases, and 7 bases lay in between.

This chain links TRBV28 with TRBJ1-2; 10 bases are a match to TRBD1. CDR3 size: 15 residues. V was clipped by 4 bases and J by 7 bases; unmatched bases: 9. Germline V gene sequence: CDR1 MDHEN, CDR2 SYDVKM. The CDR3 here is CASSSPGTGDGGYTF. The CDR3 nucleotides read TGTGCCAGCAGTTCTCCCGGGACAGGGGACGGTGGCTACACCTTC.

J is TRBJ1-1 and V is TRBV5-1; D is unresolved. This CDR3 spans 15 amino acids. The V gene lost 0 bases and the J gene lost 4 bases, with 13 bases spanning the gap. CDR1 and CDR2 from the germline V gene are SGHRS and YFSETQ. Here the CDR3 reads CASSLGEGAGTEAFF. CDR3 nucleotide sequence: TGCGCCAGCAGCTTGGGTGAGGGAGCGGGCACTGAAGCTTTCTTT.

The chain joins TRBV18 to TRBJ2-7; D is perhaps TRBD1 (6 bases). From germline, CDR1 is KGHSH and CDR2 LQKENI. This CDR3 spans 14 amino acids. Deletions cut 6 bases from V and 0 bases from J, with 12 bases between. CDR3 in amino acids: CASSLTGNSYEQYF. The CDR3 DNA is TGTGCCAGCTCCCTAACAGGGAACTCCTACGAGCAGTACTTC.